The 32 T cell receptor beta chains given below trace back to one sample, sequenced in a study of blood T cells in healthy people across ages. Combining a sample-barcoded 5' primer with a J-beta primer mix, a second PCR ran for about 7 to 12 cycles. TCRdb itself ran the 5' RACE reads through MiXCR, one entry per CDR3 protein. The profile shows 650,000 to 800,000 distinct CDR3 sequences, under 45% of them singletons. The specimen sequenced was blood. Receptors were obtained from a man in his 60s in good health.

V and J are TRBV12-3 or TRBV12-4 and TRBJ1-1; D unclear. The CDR3 spans 12 residues. The ends were cut back, 8 bases at V and 3 bases at J, with 10 bases in the middle. CDR3 nucleotides: TGTGCCAGCTCTCGCGGTGACACTGAAGCTTTCTTT. The encoded protein is CASSRGDTEAFF.

This clonotype has just a few counts. V and J are TRBV12-3 or TRBV12-4 and TRBJ2-7; 7 nucleotides agree with TRBD2. The V and J ends lost 7 bases and 4 bases, in that order; junction bases with no gene match: 10. The CDR3 runs 14 residues. CDR3 coding DNA: TGTGCCAGCAACTGGGGGGGGAGTGAGTACGAGCAGTACTTC. Its translation is CASNWGGSEYEQYF.

This rearrangement joins TRBV20-1 to TRBJ1-5; no firm D call. CDR3 size: 13 residues. V shed 6 bases and J shed 3 bases, with 12 bases lying between them. Germline V gene data show CDR1 as DFQATT and CDR2 as SNEGSKA (reference sequence). The CDR3 DNA sequence: TGCAGTGCGGAGGACCCCTACAATCAGCCCCAGCATTTT. Its translation is CSAEDPYNQPQHF.

The gene calls are TRBV12-3 or TRBV12-4 and TRBJ2-5; TRBD1 aligns across 9 bases. V shed 5 bases and J 11 bases; nucleotides not matched to a gene: 15. CDR3 length: 15 residues. Here the CDR3 reads CASSTRDRVRNEQYF. The CDR3 region has the DNA TGTGCCAGCAGTACCCGGGACAGGGTACGCAATGAGCAGTACTTC.

This chain uses TRBV28 with TRBJ2-2, with TRBD1 matching over 8 bases. V was pared by 10 bases and J by 1 base, with 8 bases of the junction left unmatched. The CDR3 extends over 15 amino acids. The germline CDR1 and CDR2 sequences are MDHEN and SYDVKM. Here the CDR3 DNA reads TGTGCCACGGTCTCCGGGACAGGGAACACCGGGGAGCTGTTTTTT. It specifies CATVSGTGNTGELFF.

This clonotype was observed a few times. V gene TRBV3-1 combines with J gene TRBJ2-1, with D possibly being TRBD1 or TRBD2 (5 bases each). CDR3 length: 16 amino acids. Between the trimmed V and J ends, which lost 3 bases and 3 bases, there was a span of 15 bases. Germline V gene lookup returns CDR1 LGHDT and CDR2 YNNKEL (reference sequence). CDR3 bases: TGTGCCAGCAGCCAGCCCGGACAAAGCGGCTACAATGAGCAGTTCTTC. Translation gives CASSQPGQSGYNEQFF.

V gene TRBV13 combines with J gene TRBJ2-2; TRBD1 aligns across 7 bases. CDR1 and CDR2 from the germline V gene are PRHDT and FYEKMQ (reference sequence). Trimming removed 0 bases from V and 0 bases from J; junction bases left unmatched: 4. This CDR3 is built from 17 residues. CDR3 in amino acids: CASSLGGGLANTGELFF. The CDR3 bases are TGTGCCAGCAGCTTAGGAGGGGGCCTAGCGAACACCGGGGAGCTGTTTTTT.

Of note for this clonotype: At one of its ends the junction is not consistent with the germline gene, which may arise from a read error. J is TRBJ2-1 and V is TRBV7-7; 7 nucleotides align to TRBD1. Per the germline V gene, CDR1 is SSHAT and CDR2 is FNYEAQ (reference sequence). CDR3 length: 16 residues. As DNA, the CDR3 is TGTGCTAGCAGCTTAGCTCACAGGGGTGCCTACAATGAGCAGTTCTTC. Its protein is CASSLAHRGAYNEQFF.

This clonotype was counted a few times. The V call is TRBV20-1, the J call TRBJ2-1; 7 bases agree with TRBD2. Germline loops: CDR1 DFQATT, CDR2 SNEGSKA (reference sequence). This CDR3 comprises 15 residues. V lost 0 bases to trimming and J lost 2 bases; unmatched junction nucleotides: 4. The CDR3 bases are TGCAGTGCTAGAGATGGGGGGGGGACCTACAATGAGCAGTTCTTC. Translation gives CSARDGGGTYNEQFF.

V usage is TRBV7-9 and J usage is TRBJ1-6, with D uncertain. This CDR3 comprises 14 residues. Germline CDR1 and CDR2: SEHNR and FQNEAQ (reference sequence). Trimming pared 4 bases from V and 9 bases from J, leaving 13 bases between. CDR3 region: CASSSEQAGSPLHF. The CDR3 DNA sequence: TGTGCCAGCAGCTCCGAACAAGCGGGTTCACCCCTCCACTTT. Variable domain in full (rest from reference TRBV7-9 and TRBJ1-6): DTGVSQNPRHKITKRGQNVTFRCDPISEHNRLYWYRQTLGQGPEFLTYFQNEAQLEKSRLLSDRFSAERPKGSFSTLEIQRTEQGDSAMYLCASSSEQAGSPLHFGNGTRLTVT.

The V and J genes are TRBV20-1 and TRBJ2-1, with 10 bases that match TRBD1. J lost 8 bases, V lost 6 bases, and 7 bases had no gene match. This CDR3 is 13 amino acids long. Germline V gene lookup returns CDR1 DFQATT and CDR2 SNEGSKA (reference sequence). CDR3: CSATTGGKDEQFF. Here the CDR3 DNA reads TGCAGTGCCACGACAGGGGGCAAGGATGAGCAGTTCTTC.

The V call is TRBV7-2, the J call TRBJ1-1; D gene uncertain. V was cut by 10 bases and J by 1 base, with 16 bases left in between. CDR3 length equals 14 residues. Germline values: CDR1 SGHTA, CDR2 FQGNSA. The CDR3: CATSDGPGNTEAFF. The CDR3 DNA reads as TGTGCCACCTCGGACGGACCAGGGAACACTGAAGCTTTCTTT.

The V gene is TRBV9, the J gene TRBJ2-5, with 10 bases identical to TRBD2. V was pared by 4 bases and J by 2 bases, with 5 bases of the junction left unmatched. The CDR3 consists of 15 residues. CDR1 is SGDLS and CDR2 is YYNGEE in the germline V gene. The CDR3 region is CASSSSGGVQETQYF. CDR3 bases: TGTGCCAGCAGCTCTAGCGGGGGCGTGCAAGAGACCCAGTACTTC.

V usage is TRBV6-2 or TRBV6-3 and J usage is TRBJ2-7, with TRBD1 as a possible D gene (6 bases). The better agreement between TRBJ2-5 and the DNA end casts doubt on the J call. Germline CDR1 is MNHEY and CDR2 is SVGEGT. The CDR3 loop spans 14 amino acids. CDR3 coding DNA: TGTGCCAGCAGGGGGTTTGGGACACAAGAGACCCAGTACTTC. It is translated as CASRGFGTQETQYF.

V usage is TRBV20-1 and J usage is TRBJ2-1; D remains unclear. V was cut by 0 bases and J by 0 bases, with 18 bases left in between. Germline lookup yields CDR1 DFQATT and CDR2 SNEGSKA (reference sequence). The CDR3 runs to 18 residues. This CDR3 reads CSARDLQGSRSSYNEQFF. CDR3 in DNA: TGCAGTGCTAGAGATCTGCAAGGGTCTCGGAGCTCCTACAATGAGCAGTTCTTC.

The table lists this clonotype with a few counts. The V gene is TRBV5-1, the J gene TRBJ2-1; no clear D. V was trimmed by 2 bases and J by 7 bases, leaving 19 bases between them. Germline CDR1 SGHRS, CDR2 YFSETQ. This CDR3 has 16 residues. CDR3 nucleotides: TGCGCCAGCAGCTTTGGGCGCGCCGGTTACATTAATGAGCAGTTCTTC. Its protein product is CASSFGRAGYINEQFF.

CDR3 protein: CSASKGAEVAKNIQYF. The CDR3 DNA follows: TGCAGTGCTAGCAAGGGGGCAGAGGTAGCCAAAAACATTCAGTACTTC. The V and J genes are TRBV20-1 and TRBJ2-4, with 7 bases lining up with TRBD1. After removal of 3 bases from V and 0 bases from J, the junction contained 8 bases not matched to a gene. Germline CDR1 and CDR2: DFQATT and SNEGSKA (reference sequence). The CDR3 has 16 residues.

The gene calls are TRBV29-1 and TRBJ2-3; D remains ambiguous. V dropped 3 bases and J dropped 2 bases, with 12 bases sitting between them. Germline lookup yields CDR1 SQVTM and CDR2 ANQGSEA. The length of the CDR3 is 14 residues. The DNA for the CDR3 is TGCAGCGTTGACACCCGATTTGTCACAGATACGCAGTATTTT. Encoded protein: CSVDTRFVTDTQYF.

This sequence joins TRBV27 and TRBJ2-5; TRBD2 matches 9 bases. Germline lookup yields CDR1 MNHEY and CDR2 SMNVEV (reference sequence). V lost 1 base and J lost 11; bases outside the gene matches: 20. The CDR3 sequence is 18 residues long. The CDR3 here is CASSLFLRTSEGSKIQYF. CDR3 coding DNA: TGTGCCAGCAGTTTATTTCTCAGGACTAGCGAGGGGAGTAAGATTCAGTACTTC.

The chain links TRBV7-2 to TRBJ2-5; 9 bases align to TRBD1. CDR1 is SGHTA, CDR2 FQGNSA, per germline. The CDR3 contains 16 residues. V was clipped by 4 bases and J by 1 base; unmatched bases: 7. CDR3 in DNA: TGTGCCAGCAGCTACAGGGGGCCGTCCATCCAAGAGACCCAGTACTTC. Translating it yields CASSYRGPSIQETQYF.

This clonotype was detected a few times. The chain carries TRBV27 and TRBJ2-5; 8 bases match TRBD2. Germline V gives CDR1 MNHEY, CDR2 SMNVEV (reference sequence). CDR3 length equals 14 residues. Trimming took 5 bases from V and 7 from J; bases not matched to a gene: 9. The CDR3 sequence is CASSLRGAPGTQYF. The CDR3 DNA reads as TGTGCCAGCAGTCTGCGGGGGGCTCCCGGGACCCAGTACTTC.

This rearrangement joins TRBV9 to TRBJ2-1, with 9 bases aligning to TRBD2. This CDR3 is built from 15 residues. Germline V CDR1 and CDR2: SGDLS, YYNGEE. V gave up 4 bases and J gave up 13 bases; unmatched junction bases: 15. The CDR3 nucleotides read TGTGCCAGCAGCACCTCTAGCGGGGCGGCAGAGACCCAGTTCTTC. As protein: CASSTSSGAAETQFF.

V usage is TRBV25-1 and J usage is TRBJ2-3, with TRBD2 matching 7 bases. This CDR3 region has 15 residues. Per the germline V gene, CDR1 is MGHDK and CDR2 is SYGVNS. J gave up 3 bases and V 4 bases, and 7 bases lay outside the gene matches. The CDR3 spells CASSARTSLTDTQYF. CDR3 DNA: TGTGCCAGCAGTGCCCGGACTAGTTTAACAGATACGCAGTATTTT.

J is TRBJ2-7 and V is TRBV30; D gene ambiguous. CDR3 size: 11 residues. Germline CDR1 and CDR2: GTSNPN and SVGIG (reference sequence). V lost 7 bases to trimming and J lost 2 bases, with 9 bases between them. The CDR3 region is CAFTEAYEQYF. The CDR3 DNA reads TGTGCCTTTACAGAGGCCTACGAGCAGTACTTC.

This chain joins TRBV5-1 and TRBJ2-5, with 9 bases identical to TRBD1. The DNA end is more similar to TRBJ2-7, so the J call may be wrong. CDR1 and CDR2 from the germline V gene are SGHRS and YFSETQ. CDR3 length equals 15 residues. CDR3: CASARTGDIIYEQYF. The DNA of the CDR3 is TGCGCCAGCGCCAGGACAGGGGATATCATTTACGAGCAGTACTTC.

The table lists this clonotype with a few counts. The chain is built from TRBV20-1 and TRBJ1-2; 8 bases map to TRBD1. Germline lookup yields CDR1 DFQATT and CDR2 SNEGSKA (reference sequence). This CDR3 region has 15 residues. J was trimmed by 8 bases and V by 5 bases; bases with no gene match: 16. CDR3 loop: CSAQWYTGGPTGYTF. The CDR3 bases are TGCAGTGCTCAGTGGTATACAGGGGGGCCGACCGGCTACACCTTC.

The chain joins TRBV7-8 to TRBJ2-1; D is undetermined. Germline CDR1 reads SGHVS; CDR2 reads FQNEAQ. Between the trimmed V and J ends, which lost 5 bases and 9 bases, there was a span of 17 bases. CDR3 size: 14 residues. CDR3 sequence reads: CASSLVPPDGEQFF. CDR3 nucleotides: TGTGCCAGCAGCCTAGTGCCCCCTGATGGTGAGCAGTTCTTC.

The chain links TRBV19 to TRBJ1-2; D remains ambiguous. Trimming took off 10 bases at V and 1 base at J, with 13 bases between the two ends. The CDR3 extends over 13 amino acids. CDR1 is LNHDA and CDR2 is SQIVND in the germline V gene (reference sequence). The CDR3 is CATYLGNNYGYTF. CDR3 nucleotide sequence: TGTGCCACCTATCTCGGTAATAACTATGGCTACACCTTC.

The V and J genes are TRBV3-1 and TRBJ1-1; D not certain. The V gene lost 2 bases and the J gene lost 0 bases, with 7 bases spanning the gap. CDR1 is LGHDT, CDR2 YNNKEL, per germline (reference sequence). This CDR3 contains 14 residues. The CDR3 loop reads CASSQRTVNTEAFF. CDR3 in DNA: TGTGCCAGCAGCCAACGGACGGTGAACACTGAAGCTTTCTTT.

The V call is TRBV7-9, the J call TRBJ2-5; 8 positions agree with TRBD1. In germline, CDR1 is SEHNR, CDR2 FQNEAQ (reference sequence). Losses at the gene ends were 5 bases for V and 2 bases for J; bases not matched to a gene: 4. This CDR3 is built from 14 residues. The CDR3 DNA sequence: TGTGCCAGCAGCGTTACAGGGGGTCAAGAGACCCAGTACTTC. Its translation is CASSVTGGQETQYF. The variable domain in full, completed from reference TRBV7-9 and TRBJ2-5, reads DTGVSQNPRHKITKRGQNVTFRCDPISEHNRLYWYRQTLGQGPEFLTYFQNEAQLEKSRLLSDRFSAERPKGSFSTLEIQRTEQGDSAMYLCASSVTGGQETQYFGPGTRLLVL.

The V gene is TRBV18, the J gene TRBJ2-2, with 8 bases aligning to TRBD1. Germline values: CDR1 KGHSH, CDR2 LQKENI. Germline trimming cut 1 base from V and 4 bases from J; bases unmatched to any gene: 2. The CDR3 runs 15 residues. The CDR3 DNA sequence: TGTGCCAGCTCACCACAGGGACAGGTCACCGGGGAGCTGTTTTTT. Protein sequence: CASSPQGQVTGELFF.

This clonotype was found a few times. The J gene is TRBJ2-3, the V gene TRBV4-2; a weak D match, TRBD2 (7 bases). In germline, CDR1 is LGHNA, CDR2 YNFKEQ. The CDR3 contains 16 residues. V was pared by 0 bases and J by 2 bases, with 12 bases between. DNA of the CDR3: TGTGCCAGCAGCCAAGAGGGCGGGGGCCACACAGATACGCAGTATTTT. It codes for CASSQEGGGHTDTQYF.